This T cell receptor beta chain comes out of a study of blood T cell repertoires in COVID-19. About the study: Collection of acute and convalescent COVID-19 samples took place in the United States, Italy and Spain.

The table came from immunoSEQ multiplex PCR; TCRdb's copy has only in-frame clones and leaves some out. The sample lists fewer than 300,000 clones, roughly 90% seen once, with about 9.3% in the top ten. In regard to this clone: The identical CDR3 is also encoded by other nucleotide sequences in the sample.

The CDR3 loop spans 16 amino acids. J gave up 4 bases and V 2 bases, and 6 bases lay outside the gene matches. Germline CDR1 MGHRA, CDR2 YSYEKL. Cohorts were based on clinical histories the participants reported. The sequencing input was PBMCs or T cells enriched from blood (not recorded which). The chain uses TRBV4-1 and TRBJ1-5; 9 nucleotides line up with TRBD1. This sequence originates from a man between 40 and 49 years old who had recovered from COVID-19. The CDR3 is CASSQTQGAGNQPQHF. The CDR3 DNA is TGCGCCAGCAGCCAAACACAGGGGGCCGGGAATCAGCCCCAGCATTTT.